These 20 T cell receptor beta chains came from one sample sequenced in a study of blood T cell repertoires in COVID-19 (dated by TCRdb to about 2020). The library was built by means of the immunoSEQ multiplex PCR assay. Held by TCRdb, this immuneACCESS table contains in-frame sequences only and omits some clones. Under half of the omission traces to an unresolved V gene where checked; the cause of the rest is unknown. Recorded for this sample are 130,000 to 150,000 clones; around nine tenths of them occurred a single time. The leading ten clones occupy approximately 4.2% of the sample. The sample was peripheral blood. Source of these receptors: a middle-aged woman with acute or convalescent COVID-19.

The chain recombines TRBV4-2 with TRBJ1-6, with D possibly TRBD1 on 6 matching bases. Per germline, CDR1 LGHNA and CDR2 YNFKEQ. The CDR3 is made up of 15 amino acids. V lost 5 bases, J lost 6 bases, and 14 bases lay in between. The CDR3 sequence is CASSGRTASNSPLHF. The CDR3 region has the DNA TGTGCCAGCAGCGGAAGGACAGCCTCTAATTCACCCCTCCACTTT.

The J gene is TRBJ1-3, the V gene TRBV18; D perhaps matches TRBD1 (6 bases). CDR1 is KGHSH and CDR2 is LQKENI in the germline V gene. V gave up 3 bases and J gave up 11 bases, with 11 bases separating them. The CDR3 contains 12 residues. CDR3 in DNA: TGTGCCAGCTCACCTGAGGACAGCTCCATATATTTT. Its protein is CASSPEDSSIYF.

The V call is TRBV2, the J call TRBJ1-1; D not certain. Trimming removed 3 bases at V and 1 base at J, with 9 bases between. This CDR3 has 14 residues. Per the germline V gene, CDR1 is SNHLY and CDR2 is FYNNEI. CDR3 amino acids: CASSDWQKNTEAFF. CDR3 nucleotides: TGTGCCAGCAGTGACTGGCAGAAGAACACTGAAGCTTTCTTT.

This chain links TRBV5-4 with TRBJ2-3; perhaps TRBD1 as D (5 bases). CDR3 length equals 15 residues. Germline loops: CDR1 SGHNT, CDR2 YYREEE (reference sequence). The V gene lost 6 bases and the J gene lost 3 bases, with 17 bases spanning the gap. CDR3 coding DNA: TGTGCCAGCAACCGCCGGGCAGGGTTTACAGATACGCAGTATTTT. Residues: CASNRRAGFTDTQYF.

The chain carries TRBV12-5 and TRBJ2-4, with D maybe TRBD1 (6 bases). Per the germline V gene, CDR1 is LGHNT and CDR2 is FRNRAP. The V end lost 6 bases, the J end lost 0 bases, and 12 bases lay between the germline ends. The CDR3 covers 15 residues. The CDR3 protein is CASGLDSLAKNIQYF. CDR3 nucleotide sequence: TGTGCTAGTGGACTGGACAGCCTAGCCAAAAACATTCAGTACTTC.

The chain employs TRBV7-8 and TRBJ2-3, with 9 bases lining up with TRBD2. The CDR3 length is 15 residues. V trimming: 5 bases; J trimming: 2 bases; junction bases outside the gene matches: 5. CDR1 and CDR2 from the germline V gene are SGHVS and FQNEAQ. The CDR3 DNA reads TGTGCCAGCAGCGGTAGCGGGGGATACACAGATACGCAGTATTTT. Its translation: CASSGSGGYTDTQYF.

The gene calls are TRBV5-3 and TRBJ2-5, with 7 bases identical to TRBD1. TRBV5-3 belongs to the ORF category, with a function that is uncertain. There are 18 residues in the CDR3. After removal of 4 bases from V and 3 bases from J, the junction contained 18 bases not matched to a gene. The chain's CDR3 is CARSPGQAAIGGEETQYF. The CDR3 nucleotides read TGTGCCAGAAGCCCAGGACAGGCCGCGATTGGGGGTGAAGAGACCCAGTACTTC.

The sample holds one count of this clone. The V gene is TRBV7-8, the J gene TRBJ2-1; 9 nucleotides align to TRBD2. With 6 bases clipped from V and 6 bases from J, the junction kept 6 bases outside the gene matches. The CDR3 totals 14 residues. CDR1 is SGHVS, CDR2 FQNEAQ, per germline. CDR3: CASRGREGLNEQFF. CDR3 bases: TGTGCCAGCAGGGGGCGGGAGGGTCTCAATGAGCAGTTCTTC.

The chain couples TRBV30 to TRBJ1-4; tentative D call: TRBD1 (6 bases). The CDR3 runs to 15 residues. The germline CDR1 and CDR2 sequences are GTSNPN and SVGIG (reference sequence). Between the trimmed V and J ends, which lost 0 bases and 3 bases, there was a span of 11 bases. CDR3 loop: CAWSVTDSPNEKLFF. The CDR3 DNA sequence: TGTGCCTGGAGTGTAACGGACAGCCCTAATGAAAAACTGTTTTTT.

V gene TRBV11-1 combines with J gene TRBJ1-1, with D tentatively TRBD1 (5 bases). The CDR3 is 16 residues long. With 2 bases removed from V and 1 base from J, the gap between germline ends came to 14 bases. Germline CDR1 is SGHAT and CDR2 is FQDESV (reference sequence). CDR3 sequence (DNA): TGTGCCAGCAGCTTAACAGGCTTGGAGTCGAACACTGAAGCTTTCTTT. It specifies CASSLTGLESNTEAFF.

V gene TRBV28 combines with J gene TRBJ1-1; 7 bases align to TRBD1. The CDR3 extends over 13 amino acids. V gave up 5 bases and J gave up 9 bases; unmatched junction bases: 9. Per germline, CDR1 MDHEN and CDR2 SYDVKM. As DNA, the CDR3 is TGTGCCAGCAGTCCGACCGGGACAGTTAAAGCTTTCTTT. Its protein product is CASSPTGTVKAFF.

In DNA, the CDR3 is TGTGCCAGCAGCGTAGTTGGGACAGGGTACTGGGGGGCCAACGTCCTGACTTTC. The encoded protein is CASSVVGTGYWGANVLTF. This chain uses TRBV9 with TRBJ2-6; 9 bases are a match to TRBD1. This CDR3 region has 18 residues. CDR1 and CDR2 from the germline V gene are SGDLS and YYNGEE. V lost 0 bases and J lost 4; bases outside the gene matches: 8.

The gene calls are TRBV3-1 (or the pseudogene TRBV3-2) and TRBJ1-6, with 7 bases identical to TRBD1. The CDR3 length is 16 residues. CDR1 and CDR2 from the germline V gene are LGHDT and YNNKEL (reference sequence). The junction had 4 bases not matched to a gene; V was cut back by 4 bases and J by 1 base. The CDR3 here is CASSRTGDSYNSPLHF. CDR3 nucleotide sequence: TGTGCCAGCAGCCGAACAGGGGATTCCTATAATTCACCCCTCCACTTT.

The chain employs TRBV5-6 and TRBJ1-5; no definite D call. The CDR3 loop spans 14 amino acids. The germline CDR1 and CDR2 sequences are SGHDT and YYEEEE. The V end was cut by 1 base, the J end by 6 bases, with 11 bases between. CDR3: CASSLLSGAQPQHF. The CDR3 coding sequence is TGTGCCAGCAGCTTGTTGAGCGGCGCTCAGCCCCAGCATTTT.

The chain couples TRBV9 to TRBJ1-2; D may be TRBD1 (5 bases). Trimming removed 4 bases from V and 5 bases from J, with 15 bases in between. Germline CDR1 and CDR2: SGDLS and YYNGEE. The CDR3 sequence is 14 residues long. The CDR3 loop is CASSQSDSGYGYTF. CDR3 DNA: TGTGCCAGCAGCCAGAGCGACAGTGGATATGGCTACACCTTC.

The chain links TRBV6-5 to TRBJ1-1; the D gene is possibly TRBD1 (5 bases). Germline V gives CDR1 MNHEY, CDR2 SVGAGI. The length of the CDR3 is 15 residues. V lost 7 bases to trimming and J lost 5 bases, with 20 bases between them. The CDR3: CASTSVVRGGTEAFF. The CDR3 DNA reads as TGTGCCAGCACCTCCGTCGTGAGGGGAGGGACTGAAGCTTTCTTT.

This rearrangement joins TRBV27 to TRBJ1-4; the D gene is possibly TRBD1 (6 bases). CDR1 and CDR2 (germline): MNHEY, SMNVEV (reference sequence). The CDR3 is 12 amino acids. The V end lost 5 bases, the J end lost 8 bases, and 9 bases lay between the germline ends. In nucleotides, the CDR3 is TGTGCCAGCAGTCTAAGGGGGGAAAAACTGTTTTTT. Translated: CASSLRGEKLFF.

This rearrangement joins TRBV5-1 to TRBJ2-5; 7 bases are shared with TRBD2. The trim removed 2 bases at V and 0 bases at J, leaving 4 bases unmatched. Germline CDR1 is SGHRS and CDR2 is YFSETQ. There are 15 residues in the CDR3. CDR3 coding DNA: TGCGCCAGCAGCTTCCTAGCGGAGTACCAAGAGACCCAGTACTTC. Amino acid sequence: CASSFLAEYQETQYF.

This clone appeared a few times. This chain joins TRBV7-7 and TRBJ2-1, with 10 bases aligning to TRBD2. The CDR3 is made up of 16 amino acids. CDR1 is SSHAT, CDR2 FNYEAQ, per germline (reference sequence). With 5 bases clipped from V and 0 bases from J, the junction kept 4 bases outside the gene matches. CDR3 amino acids: CASSHSGGSSYNEQFF. CDR3 nucleotide sequence: TGTGCCAGCAGCCATAGCGGGGGGAGCTCCTACAATGAGCAGTTCTTC.

This clone was counted a few times. This specimen includes other DNA sequences encoding the same CDR3. The chain is built from TRBV14 and TRBJ2-7; D might be TRBD1 (5 bases). Trimming shortened V by 4 bases and J by 1 base, and 11 bases separated the two germline ends. The CDR3 has 14 residues. Germline V gene data show CDR1 as SGHDN and CDR2 as FVKESK. CDR3 sequence reads: CASSPQGISYEQYF. DNA of the CDR3: TGTGCCAGCAGCCCGCAGGGAATATCCTACGAGCAGTACTTC.